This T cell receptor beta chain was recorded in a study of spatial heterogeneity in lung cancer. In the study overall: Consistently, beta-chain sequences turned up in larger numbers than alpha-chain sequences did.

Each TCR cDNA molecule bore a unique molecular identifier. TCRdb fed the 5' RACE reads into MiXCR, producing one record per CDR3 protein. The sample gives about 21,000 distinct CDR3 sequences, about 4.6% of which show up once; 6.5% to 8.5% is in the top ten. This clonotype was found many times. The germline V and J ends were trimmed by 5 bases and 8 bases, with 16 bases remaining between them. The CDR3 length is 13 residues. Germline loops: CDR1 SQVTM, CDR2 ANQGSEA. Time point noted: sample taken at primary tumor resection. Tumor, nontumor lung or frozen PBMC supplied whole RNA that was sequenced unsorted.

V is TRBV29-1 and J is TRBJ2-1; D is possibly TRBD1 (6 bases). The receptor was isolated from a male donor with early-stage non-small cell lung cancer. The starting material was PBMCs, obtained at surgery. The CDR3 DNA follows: TGCAGCGTTCGGACAGTCCTTTGGGATGAGCAGTTCTTC. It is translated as CSVRTVLWDEQFF.